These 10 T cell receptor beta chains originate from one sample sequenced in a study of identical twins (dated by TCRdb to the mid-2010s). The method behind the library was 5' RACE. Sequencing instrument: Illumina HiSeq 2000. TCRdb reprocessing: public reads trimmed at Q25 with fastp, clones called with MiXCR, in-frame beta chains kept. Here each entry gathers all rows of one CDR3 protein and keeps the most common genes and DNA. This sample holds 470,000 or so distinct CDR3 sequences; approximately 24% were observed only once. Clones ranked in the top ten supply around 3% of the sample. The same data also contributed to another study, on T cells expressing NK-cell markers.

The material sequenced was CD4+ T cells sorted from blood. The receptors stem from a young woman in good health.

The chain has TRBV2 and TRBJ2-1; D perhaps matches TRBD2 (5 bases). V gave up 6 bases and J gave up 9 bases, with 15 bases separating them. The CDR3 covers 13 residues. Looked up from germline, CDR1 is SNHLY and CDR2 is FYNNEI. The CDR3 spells CASSPWLGSEQFF. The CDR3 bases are TGTGCCAGCAGCCCCTGGCTAGGGAGTGAGCAGTTCTTC.

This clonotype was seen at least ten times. Here the CDR3 DNA reads TGTGCCACCAGTGACGGGGGGATCACAGATACGCAGTATTTT. This translates into CATSDGGITDTQYF. The V and J genes are TRBV24-1 and TRBJ2-3, with 7 bases identical to TRBD2. The V segment lost 4 bases and the J segment 2 bases; nucleotides outside the gene matches: 2. Germline V CDR1 and CDR2: KGHDR, SFDVKD. CDR3 length equals 14 residues.

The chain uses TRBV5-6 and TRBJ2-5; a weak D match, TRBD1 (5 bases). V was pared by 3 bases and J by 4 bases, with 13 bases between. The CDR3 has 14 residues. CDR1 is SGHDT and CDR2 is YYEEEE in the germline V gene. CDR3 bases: TGTGCCAGCAGCTCAAACAGGCAGGGAGAGACCCAGTACTTC. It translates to CASSSNRQGETQYF.

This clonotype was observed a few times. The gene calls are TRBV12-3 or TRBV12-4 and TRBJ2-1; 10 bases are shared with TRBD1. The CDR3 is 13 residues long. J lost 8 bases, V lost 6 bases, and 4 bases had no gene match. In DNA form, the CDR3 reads TGTGCCAGCAGGACAGGGGGCTCGCATGAGCAGTTCTTC. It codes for CASRTGGSHEQFF.

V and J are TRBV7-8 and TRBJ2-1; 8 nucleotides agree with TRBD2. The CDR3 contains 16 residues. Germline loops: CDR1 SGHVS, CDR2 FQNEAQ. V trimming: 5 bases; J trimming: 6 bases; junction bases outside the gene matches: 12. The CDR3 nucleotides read TGTGCCAGCAGCCCCGTACTCGGGGGGGCGGGCAATGAGCAGTTCTTC. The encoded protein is CASSPVLGGAGNEQFF.

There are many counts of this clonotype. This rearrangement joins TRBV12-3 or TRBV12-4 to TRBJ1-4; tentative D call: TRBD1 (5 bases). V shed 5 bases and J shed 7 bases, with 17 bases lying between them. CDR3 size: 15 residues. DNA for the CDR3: TGTGCCAGCAGTCAGGGAGGCCAGGGTGGTGAAAAACTGTTTTTT. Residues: CASSQGGQGGEKLFF.

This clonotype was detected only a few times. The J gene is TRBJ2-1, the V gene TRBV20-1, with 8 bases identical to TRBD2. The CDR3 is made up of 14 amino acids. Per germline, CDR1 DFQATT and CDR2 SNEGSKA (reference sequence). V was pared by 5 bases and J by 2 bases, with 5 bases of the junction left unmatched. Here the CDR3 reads CSADGGGPYNEQFF. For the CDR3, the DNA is TGCAGTGCTGACGGCGGGGGGCCCTACAATGAGCAGTTCTTC.

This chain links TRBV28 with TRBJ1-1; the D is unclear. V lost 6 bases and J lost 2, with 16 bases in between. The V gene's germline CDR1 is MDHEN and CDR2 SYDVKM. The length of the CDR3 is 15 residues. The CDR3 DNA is TGTGCCAGCAGGTCCCTAGCGACTGCAAACACTGAAGCTTTCTTT. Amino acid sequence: CASRSLATANTEAFF.

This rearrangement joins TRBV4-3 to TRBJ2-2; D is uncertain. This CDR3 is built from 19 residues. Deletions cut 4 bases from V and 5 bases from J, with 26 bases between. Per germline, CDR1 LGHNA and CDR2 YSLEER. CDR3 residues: CASSPSNRLPPGWTGELFF. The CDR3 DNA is TGCGCCAGCAGCCCTTCAAACCGGCTACCCCCCGGATGGACCGGGGAGCTGTTTTTT.

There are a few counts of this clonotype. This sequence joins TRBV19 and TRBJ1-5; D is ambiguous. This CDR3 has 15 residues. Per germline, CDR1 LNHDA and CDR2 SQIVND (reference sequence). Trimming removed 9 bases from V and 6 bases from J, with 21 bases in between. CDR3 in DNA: TGTGCCAGCAATCGGGGATCGGCTTATAGTCAGCCCCAGCATTTT. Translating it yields CASNRGSAYSQPQHF.